These 28 T cell receptor beta chains came from one sample sequenced in a study of radiotherapy plus CTLA-4 blockade in lung cancer. Profiling relied on immunoSEQ multiplex PCR, and the TCRdb table lists in-frame clones only, not all of them. The sample carries 55,000 or so clones, almost 85% recorded once. The source was peripheral blood, collected from a patient treated with radiotherapy plus ipilimumab. The source is a human donor with non-small cell lung cancer whose response to radiotherapy plus ipilimumab could not be evaluated.

The CDR3: CASSFGQTNEKLFF. The CDR3 DNA sequence: TGTGCCAGCAGCTTTGGACAGACTAATGAAAAACTGTTTTTT. This sequence joins TRBV7-9 and TRBJ1-4, with D perhaps matching TRBD1 (6 bases). This CDR3 is built from 14 residues. Germline V CDR1 and CDR2: SEHNR, FQNEAQ (reference sequence). Trimming shortened V by 3 bases and J by 2 bases, and 7 bases separated the two germline ends.

The chain joins TRBV19 to TRBJ2-7, with 8 bases that match TRBD1. CDR3 length equals 15 residues. J lost 3 bases, V lost 3 bases, and 7 bases had no gene match. The germline V gene has CDR1 LNHDA and CDR2 SQIVND (reference sequence). The DNA for the CDR3 is TGTGCCAGTAGTATCGTCTCCGGGACAGGCTACGAGCAGTACTTC. It codes for CASSIVSGTGYEQYF. Full variable domain (remainder filled in from reference TRBV19 and TRBJ2-7): DGGITQSPKYLFRKEGQNVTLSCEQNLNHDAMYWYRQDPGQGLRLIYYSQIVNDFQKGDIAEGYSVSREKKESFPLTVTSAQKNPTAFYLCASSIVSGTGYEQYFGPGTRLTVT.

The chain has TRBV5-1 and TRBJ1-6; the match to TRBD1 covers 10 bases. CDR1 and CDR2 (germline): SGHRS, YFSETQ. This CDR3 is 15 amino acids long. The J segment lost 8 bases and the V segment lost 4 bases, leaving 6 bases of the junction unmatched. In nucleotides, the CDR3 is TGCGCCAGCAGCAACCCCGGGACAGGGGATTCACCCCTCCACTTT. It codes for CASSNPGTGDSPLHF.

The rearrangement links TRBV19 to TRBJ1-5, with D possibly matching TRBD1 (5 bases). V was clipped by 6 bases and J by 2 bases, with 26 bases between them. Germline CDR1 is LNHDA and CDR2 is SQIVND (reference sequence). The CDR3 loop spans 19 amino acids. CDR3 sequence reads: CASRRAPLGVGGGNQPQHF. The CDR3, as DNA: TGTGCCAGTAGAAGGGCCCCTCTAGGGGTGGGAGGAGGCAATCAGCCCCAGCATTTT.

The chain carries TRBV7-9 and TRBJ2-7, with D maybe TRBD2 (6 bases). V lost 5 bases, J lost 1 base, and 12 bases lay in between. CDR3 length equals 14 residues. The germline V gene encodes CDR1 SEHNR and CDR2 FQNEAQ (reference sequence). The CDR3 coding sequence is TGTGCCAGCAGCCCCAGACTAGATTCCTACGAGCAGTACTTC. Residues: CASSPRLDSYEQYF.

This clone appeared once. This chain links TRBV5-4 with TRBJ2-2; D uncertain. V gave up 2 bases and J gave up 8 bases, with 10 bases separating them. CDR1 and CDR2 from the germline V gene are SGHNT and YYREEE (reference sequence). The CDR3 runs 13 residues. CDR3 residues: CASSFLSEGELFF. The CDR3 DNA is TGTGCCAGCAGCTTTTTATCGGAGGGGGAGCTGTTTTTT. Full variable domain (outside the CDR3, taken from reference TRBV5-4 and TRBJ2-2): ETGVTQSPTHLIKTRGQQVTLRCSSQSGHNTVSWYQQALGQGPQFIFQYYREEENGRGNFPPRFSGLQFPNYSSELNVNALELDDSALYLCASSFLSEGELFFGEGSRLTVL.

The chain is built from TRBV5-1 and TRBJ2-3; D remains unclear. CDR1 and CDR2 from the germline V gene are SGHRS and YFSETQ. V lost 4 bases and J lost 2, with 11 bases in between. This CDR3 is built from 14 residues. The CDR3 sequence is CASSLEANTDTQYF. The CDR3 region has the DNA TGCGCCAGCAGCCTTGAGGCAAACACAGATACGCAGTATTTT.

The chain carries TRBV4-1 and TRBJ2-1; unclear D gene. V lost 0 bases to trimming and J lost 0 bases, with 12 bases between them. Germline values: CDR1 MGHRA, CDR2 YSYEKL. The length of the CDR3 is 17 residues. The CDR3 is CASSQDNWRSSYNEQFF. The CDR3 DNA reads TGCGCCAGCAGCCAAGATAACTGGCGGAGCTCCTACAATGAGCAGTTCTTC.

The genes are TRBV28 and TRBJ2-7, with D unresolved. Germline V gene data show CDR1 as MDHEN and CDR2 as SYDVKM. V dropped 5 bases and J dropped 2 bases, with 10 bases sitting between them. The CDR3 totals 13 residues. The CDR3 is CASSQSTPYEQYF. DNA of the CDR3: TGTGCCAGCAGTCAAAGCACCCCCTACGAGCAGTACTTC.

V is TRBV11-3 and J is TRBJ2-3; weak D call: TRBD2 (5 bases). The V gene lost 6 bases and the J gene lost 2 bases, with 15 bases spanning the gap. Germline CDR1 is SGHNT and CDR2 is YENEEA. The length of the CDR3 is 15 residues. Here the CDR3 DNA reads TGTGCCAGCAGTCGCGGGTCGGGGAACACAGATACGCAGTATTTT. Amino acid sequence: CASSRGSGNTDTQYF. Based on the CDR3 plus reference TRBV11-3 and TRBJ2-3, the full variable domain is EAGVVQSPRYKIIEKKQPVAFWCNPISGHNTLYWYLQNLGQGPELLIRYENEEAVDDSQLPKDRFSAERLKGVDSTLKIQPAELGDSAVYLCASSRGSGNTDTQYFGPGTRLTVL.

This sequence joins TRBV7-2 and TRBJ1-4; no firm D call. This CDR3 comprises 14 residues. Germline CDR1 reads SGHTA; CDR2 reads FQGNSA. Trimming took off 3 bases at V and 8 bases at J, with 13 bases between the two ends. The CDR3 DNA sequence: TGTGCCAGCAGCTTGTTAGCCCTTGGGGAAAAACTGTTTTTT. Its protein product is CASSLLALGEKLFF.

V gene TRBV19 combines with J gene TRBJ1-1, with no clear D. Germline-derived CDR1 and CDR2 are LNHDA and SQIVND (reference sequence). The CDR3 totals 17 residues. Trimming removed 7 bases at V and 0 bases at J, with 21 bases between. The CDR3 is CASTRSAGIGVNTEAFF. CDR3 DNA: TGTGCCAGTACCCGTTCTGCGGGGATTGGGGTGAACACTGAAGCTTTCTTT.

This rearrangement joins TRBV6-6 to TRBJ1-2, with D unresolved. Germline V lookup: CDR1 MNHNY, CDR2 SVGAGI (reference sequence). This CDR3 has 14 residues. V gave up 7 bases and J gave up 4 bases, with 16 bases separating them. The CDR3 spells CASTFGGAGYGYTF. CDR3 sequence (DNA): TGTGCCAGCACCTTCGGCGGCGCGGGCTATGGCTACACCTTC.

The chain carries TRBV5-1 and TRBJ1-1; 8 positions agree with TRBD1. The junction had 4 bases not matched to a gene; V was cut back by 3 bases and J by 0 bases. This CDR3 contains 15 residues. CDR1 is SGHRS, CDR2 YFSETQ, per germline. The CDR3 is CASSWGTGMNTEAFF. CDR3 DNA: TGCGCCAGCAGCTGGGGGACAGGAATGAACACTGAAGCTTTCTTT.

This chain connects TRBV10-2 to TRBJ2-7; the D gene is possibly TRBD1 (6 bases). The CDR3 has 16 amino acids. The germline V gene has CDR1 WSHSY and CDR2 SAAADI. V was trimmed by 6 bases and J by 3 bases, leaving 21 bases between them. The CDR3 DNA follows: TGCGCCAGCAGCACGACATTACAGGGATCGGTCTACGAGCAGTACTTC. Translated, it gives CASSTTLQGSVYEQYF.

The chain carries TRBV4-3 and TRBJ2-7; TRBD1 agrees at 7 bases. Per the germline V gene, CDR1 is LGHNA and CDR2 is YSLEER. Germline trimming cut 4 bases from V and 0 bases from J; bases unmatched to any gene: 6. The CDR3 length is 15 residues. The CDR3 protein is CASSPGTASSYEQYF. As DNA, the CDR3 is TGCGCCAGCAGCCCGGGGACAGCGAGCTCCTACGAGCAGTACTTC.

V and J are TRBV6-1 and TRBJ1-2; tentatively, D is TRBD1 (6 bases). The CDR3 has 14 residues. V lost 8 bases and J lost 8, with 21 bases in between. Germline V lookup: CDR1 MNHNS, CDR2 SASEGT. In DNA, the CDR3 is TGTGCCAGCCGTCGCACCTCACAGGGCGGAGGCTACACCTTC. Translation gives CASRRTSQGGGYTF.

The gene calls are TRBV5-5 and TRBJ2-1, with 9 nucleotides matching TRBD2. The trim removed 1 base at V and 0 bases at J, leaving 8 bases unmatched. Germline V gene lookup returns CDR1 SGHKS and CDR2 YYEKEE (reference sequence). This CDR3 has 18 amino acids. In DNA, the CDR3 is TGTGCCAGCAGCTTGAGTAGCGGGGGCCCGAGCTCCTACAATGAGCAGTTCTTC. Translation: CASSLSSGGPSSYNEQFF.

The chain joins TRBV7-2 to TRBJ2-4, with a weak D call TRBD1 (6 bases). V was clipped by 4 bases and J by 5 bases, with 12 bases between them. The germline V gene has CDR1 SGHTA and CDR2 FQGNSA. The CDR3 runs to 14 residues. DNA of the CDR3: TGTGCCAGCAGCTCACAGGGAGCACAAAACATTCAGTACTTC. As protein: CASSSQGAQNIQYF.

The chain uses TRBV28 and TRBJ2-7, with 9 bases that match TRBD1. The V segment lost 8 bases and the J segment 2 bases; nucleotides outside the gene matches: 10. The CDR3 runs to 15 residues. The germline CDR1 and CDR2 sequences are MDHEN and SYDVKM. In nucleotides, the CDR3 is TGTGCCAGCTGGGACGGACAGGGGAAGACCTACGAGCAGTACTTC. Its protein is CASWDGQGKTYEQYF.

The chain employs TRBV30 and TRBJ2-1, with 10 bases that match TRBD2. CDR1 and CDR2 (germline): GTSNPN, SVGIG (reference sequence). The CDR3 length is 14 residues. J gave up 7 bases and V 3 bases, and 6 bases lay outside the gene matches. The CDR3 nucleotides are TGTGCCTGGAGCCTAGCGGGAGAATGGAATGAGCAGTTCTTC. Translating gives CAWSLAGEWNEQFF.

This chain uses TRBV19 with TRBJ2-3; D is ambiguous. CDR1 and CDR2 from the germline V gene are LNHDA and SQIVND (reference sequence). This CDR3 contains 11 residues. V lost 9 bases to trimming and J lost 4 bases, with 8 bases between them. The CDR3 spells CARTRADTQYF. DNA of the CDR3: TGTGCCAGAACCCGAGCAGATACGCAGTATTTT.

The CDR3 DNA follows: TGTGCCAGCAGCCTCACTAGCGGAGGCCGCACAGATACGCAGTATTTT. Its protein is CASSLTSGGRTDTQYF. This chain links TRBV9 with TRBJ2-3; 8 bases are a match to TRBD2. In germline, CDR1 is SGDLS, CDR2 YYNGEE. The trim removed 4 bases at V and 1 base at J, leaving 8 bases unmatched. The CDR3 sequence is 16 residues long. Complete variable domain (other parts from reference TRBV9 and TRBJ2-3): DSGVTQTPKHLITATGQRVTLRCSPRSGDLSVYWYQQSLDQGLQFLIQYYNGEERAKGNILERFSAQQFPDLHSELNLSSLELGDSALYFCASSLTSGGRTDTQYFGPGTRLTVL.

This clone was picked up a small number of times. The V call is TRBV5-5, the J call TRBJ1-2; 10 bases are shared with TRBD1. This CDR3 is 15 amino acids long. The germline V gene encodes CDR1 SGHKS and CDR2 YYEKEE (reference sequence). V lost 4 bases, J lost 4 bases, and 7 bases stayed unmatched. The CDR3 loop reads CASSPGQGSPYGYTF. Here the CDR3 DNA reads TGTGCCAGCAGCCCGGGACAGGGGAGTCCCTATGGCTACACCTTC.

CDR3 nucleotides: TGCGCCAGCAGCTTAAACCGGGTCAACTACGAGCAGTACTTC. Amino acids: CASSLNRVNYEQYF. This rearrangement joins TRBV5-1 to TRBJ2-7, with no clear D. Germline V gene sequence: CDR1 SGHRS, CDR2 YFSETQ. The V end lost 2 bases, the J end lost 3 bases, and 12 bases lay between the germline ends. This CDR3 has 14 amino acids.

As concerns this clone: The junction and the germline gene differ at one end; a read error may be behind it. The V and J genes are TRBV13 and TRBJ2-5; 9 bases are shared with TRBD1. From germline, CDR1 is PRHDT and CDR2 FYEKMQ (reference sequence). The CDR3 is made up of 15 amino acids. The CDR3 region is CASSVGDRVGETQYF. The CDR3 region has the DNA TGTGCCAGCAGCGTAGGGGACAGGGTTGGAGAGACCCAGTACTTC.

The table lists this clone with a count of one. This chain uses TRBV27 with TRBJ2-1; maybe TRBD2 (6 bases). CDR3 size: 16 residues. Per germline, CDR1 MNHEY and CDR2 SMNVEV (reference sequence). V lost 7 bases, J lost 2 bases, and 18 bases lay in between. This CDR3 reads CASIPPRESAYNEQFF. The CDR3 coding sequence is TGTGCCAGCATTCCCCCCCGGGAGAGCGCCTACAATGAGCAGTTCTTC.

The chain carries TRBV4-3 and TRBJ1-3, with D perhaps TRBD1 (5 bases). Germline V gene sequence: CDR1 LGHNA, CDR2 YSLEER. This CDR3 comprises 15 residues. Between the trimmed V and J ends, which lost 5 bases and 2 bases, there was a span of 13 bases. The CDR3: CASSAQGTPGNTIYF. The CDR3 DNA is TGCGCCAGCAGCGCGCAGGGTACGCCTGGAAACACCATATATTTT.